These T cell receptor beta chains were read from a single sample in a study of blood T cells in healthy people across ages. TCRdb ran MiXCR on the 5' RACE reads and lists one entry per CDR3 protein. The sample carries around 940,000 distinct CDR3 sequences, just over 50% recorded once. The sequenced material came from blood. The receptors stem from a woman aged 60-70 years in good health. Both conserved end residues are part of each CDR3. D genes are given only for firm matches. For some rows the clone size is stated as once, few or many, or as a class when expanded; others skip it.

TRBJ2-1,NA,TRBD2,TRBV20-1,CSARFSGNRNEQFF,TGCAGTGCTAGATTTAGCGGGAATCGCAATGAGCAGTTCTTC
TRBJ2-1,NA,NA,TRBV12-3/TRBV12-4,CASGFGVLEQFF,TGTGCCAGCGGTTTTGGTGTTCTTGAGCAGTTCTTC
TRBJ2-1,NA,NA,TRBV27,CASSSGYPTYNEQFF,TGCGCCAGCAGCTCTGGGTACCCCACCTACAATGAGCAGTTCTTC
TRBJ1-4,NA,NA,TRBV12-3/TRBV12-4,CASSSGDPTGEKLFF,TGTGCCAGCAGTTCCGGGGACCCGACCGGGGAAAAACTGTTTTTT
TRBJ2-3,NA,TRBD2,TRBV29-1,CSVEWDYLTDTQYF,TGCAGCGTTGAGTGGGACTACCTCACAGATACGCAGTATTTT
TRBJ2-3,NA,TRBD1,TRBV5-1,CASSFQGEDTQYF,TGCGCCAGCAGCTTCCAGGGGGAAGATACGCAGTATTTT
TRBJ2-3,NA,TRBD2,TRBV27,CASSPSLAGVGDTQYF,TGTGCCAGCAGTCCCTCACTAGCGGGAGTGGGAGATACGCAGTATTTT
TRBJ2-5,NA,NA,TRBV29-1,CSVRPRGQETQYF,TGCAGCGTTCGGCCCAGGGGTCAAGAGACCCAGTACTTC
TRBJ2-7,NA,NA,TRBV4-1,CASSPLRGTYEQYF,TGCGCCAGCAGCCCTTTAAGGGGGACCTACGAGCAGTACTTC
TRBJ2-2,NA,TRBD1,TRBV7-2,CASSPGTEDGYTGELFF,TGTGCCAGCAGCCCCGGGACAGAGGATGGCTACACCGGGGAGCTGTTTTTT
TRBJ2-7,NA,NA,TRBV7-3,CASSLTCGSRGGYF,TGTGCCAGCAGCTTAACCTGCGGAAGCCGGGGTGGGTACTTC
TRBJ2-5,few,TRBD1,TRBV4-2,CASSQVSTGEETQYF,TGTGCCAGCAGCCAAGTAAGCACAGGGGAGGAGACCCAGTACTTC
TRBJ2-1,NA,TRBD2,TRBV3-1,CASSQEIAGVGEQFF,TGTGCCAGCAGCCAAGAAATAGCGGGAGTAGGTGAGCAGTTCTTC
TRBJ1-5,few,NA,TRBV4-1,CASSQWAGGGGQPQHF,TGCGCCAGCTCCCAGTGGGCGGGGGGCGGCGGTCAGCCCCAGCATTTT
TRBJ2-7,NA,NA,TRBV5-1,CASSLGTQVYEQYF,TGCGCCAGCAGCTTAGGGACACAGGTCTACGAGCAGTACTTC
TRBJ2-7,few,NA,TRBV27,CASSLSRLYEQYF,TGTGCCAGCAGTTTATCGCGTCTCTACGAGCAGTACTTC
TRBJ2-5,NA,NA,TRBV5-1,CASSLTTGQETQYF,TGCGCCAGCAGCTTGACAACAGGGCAAGAGACCCAGTACTTC
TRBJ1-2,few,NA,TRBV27,CASSLSAGPNYGYTF,TGTGCCAGCAGTTTATCAGCAGGGCCTAACTATGGCTACACCTTC
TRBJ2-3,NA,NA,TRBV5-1,CASKIDSTDTQYF,TGCGCCAGCAAGATAGATAGCACAGATACGCAGTATTTT
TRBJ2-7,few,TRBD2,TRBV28,CASSLRVLAGSEQYF,TGTGCCAGCAGTTTAAGGGTGCTAGCGGGATCCGAGCAGTACTTC
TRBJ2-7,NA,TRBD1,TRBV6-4,CASSDYGQGLNEQYF,TGTGCCAGCAGTGACTACGGACAGGGTTTGAATGAGCAGTACTTC
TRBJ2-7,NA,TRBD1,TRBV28,CASTKTGQVSYEQYF,TGTGCCAGCACCAAGACGGGACAGGTGTCCTACGAGCAGTACTTC
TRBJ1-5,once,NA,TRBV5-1,CASSLVGDINQPQHF,TGCGCCAGCAGCTTGGTAGGGGACATTAATCAGCCCCAGCATTTT
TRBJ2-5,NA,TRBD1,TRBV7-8,CASSLAHRGRGQETQYF,TGTGCCAGCAGCTTAGCCCACAGGGGAAGGGGACAAGAGACCCAGTACTTC
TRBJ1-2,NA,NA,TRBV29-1,CSVDLDSSNYGYTF,TGCAGCGTCGATCTCGACAGTTCCAACTATGGCTACACCTTC
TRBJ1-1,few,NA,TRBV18,CASSPDLGLNTEAFF,TGTGCCAGCTCACCAGATCTGGGACTGAACACTGAAGCTTTCTTT
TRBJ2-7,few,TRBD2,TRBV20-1,CSARGTSAPRQYF,TGCAGTGCTAGAGGGACTAGCGCTCCTCGGCAGTACTTC
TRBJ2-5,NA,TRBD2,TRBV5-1,CASSLVAGTETQYF,TGCGCCAGCAGCCTAGTAGCGGGAACAGAGACCCAGTACTTC
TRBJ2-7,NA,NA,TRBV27,CASSFGSLAYEQYF,TGTGCCAGCAGTTTCGGGAGTCTGGCCTACGAGCAGTACTTC
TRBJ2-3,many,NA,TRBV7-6,CASSSLVDTQYF,TGTGCCAGCAGCTCACTAGTCGATACGCAGTATTTT
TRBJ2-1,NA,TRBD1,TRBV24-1,CATSDLGTGKDEQFF,TGTGCCACCAGTGATTTGGGGACAGGGAAGGACGAGCAGTTCTTC
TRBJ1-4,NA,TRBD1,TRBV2,CASIQRQGIREKLFF,TGTGCCAGCATACAAAGACAGGGAATTCGCGAAAAACTGTTTTTT
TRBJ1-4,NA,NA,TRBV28,CASSLNRGLEKLFF,TGTGCCAGCAGTTTAAATCGTGGGTTGGAAAAACTGTTTTTT
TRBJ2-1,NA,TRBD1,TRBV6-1,CASSVTGTGEREQFF,TGTGCCAGCAGTGTTACCGGGACAGGGGAGCGAGAGCAGTTCTTC
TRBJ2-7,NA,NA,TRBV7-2,CASSLYPRVPGYEQYF,TGTGCCAGCAGCTTGTACCCCAGGGTGCCAGGATACGAGCAGTACTTC
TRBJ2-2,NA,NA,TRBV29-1,CSVWSTLNTGELFF,TGCAGCGTTTGGTCGACTTTGAACACCGGGGAGCTGTTTTTT
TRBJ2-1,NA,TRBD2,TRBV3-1,CASSHSLGLAGIKDEQFF,TGTGCCAGCAGCCACTCCCTCGGACTAGCAGGGATTAAGGATGAGCAGTTCTTC
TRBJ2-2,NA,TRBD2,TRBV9,CASSVGLAGGTGELFF,TGTGCCAGCAGCGTAGGACTAGCGGGAGGAACCGGGGAGCTGTTTTTT
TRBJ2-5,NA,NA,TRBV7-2,CASSLETKETQYF,TGTGCCAGCAGCTTAGAAACTAAGGAGACCCAGTACTTC
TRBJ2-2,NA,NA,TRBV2,CASRTTYTGELFF,TGTGCCAGCAGGACGACGTACACCGGGGAGCTGTTTTTT